Below, one TCR beta chain is given with its context. Its antigen is as yet unknown. TCRdb keeps only in-frame clones here, not all; method: immunoSEQ multiplex PCR. The repertoire consists of 90,000 to 110,000 clones, with about 86% occurring once and the leading ten covering roughly 4.2%. The data are from a study of cytomegalovirus exposure and HLA in healthy donors. The CDR3 runs 13 residues. V was cut by 5 bases and J by 2 bases, with 10 bases left in between. Per the germline V gene, CDR1 is SEHNR and CDR2 is FQNEAQ (reference sequence). General study findings and limits: In the roughly 130 validation repertoires, a later analysis found that first-cohort TCR clusters tended to co-occur. The study listed roughly 160 cytomegalovirus-associated TCR beta chains. The CMV antigen specificity of a few CMV-associated chains was confirmed through in vitro analysis.

The V and J genes are TRBV7-9 and TRBJ2-7; perhaps TRBD1 as D (5 bases). Source material: PBMCs. The source is a woman aged 18-35 years in good health and CMV-seropositive. The CDR3 region is CASSPTEPYEQYF. The DNA of the CDR3 is TGTGCCAGCAGCCCGACAGAACCCTACGAGCAGTACTTC. Variable domain in full (rest from reference TRBV7-9 and TRBJ2-7): DTGVSQNPRHKITKRGQNVTFRCDPISEHNRLYWYRQTLGQGPEFLTYFQNEAQLEKSRLLSDRFSAERPKGSFSTLEIQRTEQGDSAMYLCASSPTEPYEQYFGPGTRLTVT.